This T cell receptor (beta chain) was retrieved from a study of Graves' ophthalmopathy and Graves' hyperthyroidism. The authors amplified TCR beta CDR3 regions, and they did so from RNA transcripts for repertoire sequencing. The library came from an HTBI-primed first-round RT-PCR and a second-round multiplex PCR. TCRdb re-called the multiplex PCR reads with MiXCR, one entry per CDR3 protein. The sample has 900,000 to 1,200,000 distinct CDR3 sequences; about 38% are singletons. V shed 1 base, J shed 7 bases, and the junction held 5 bases outside the gene matches. Looked up from germline, CDR1 is SGHAT and CDR2 is FQNNGV. The CDR3 totals 15 residues. In this sample, this clonotype turned up a few times.

This chain connects TRBV11-2 to TRBJ2-2; TRBD1 matches 8 bases. Sample: peripheral blood or thyroid tissue (not recorded which). This receptor was obtained from an adult man with Graves' hyperthyroidism. The CDR3 loop reads CASSLARQGLGELFF. CDR3 in DNA: TGTGCCAGCAGCTTAGCCCGACAGGGGCTCGGGGAGCTGTTTTTT.